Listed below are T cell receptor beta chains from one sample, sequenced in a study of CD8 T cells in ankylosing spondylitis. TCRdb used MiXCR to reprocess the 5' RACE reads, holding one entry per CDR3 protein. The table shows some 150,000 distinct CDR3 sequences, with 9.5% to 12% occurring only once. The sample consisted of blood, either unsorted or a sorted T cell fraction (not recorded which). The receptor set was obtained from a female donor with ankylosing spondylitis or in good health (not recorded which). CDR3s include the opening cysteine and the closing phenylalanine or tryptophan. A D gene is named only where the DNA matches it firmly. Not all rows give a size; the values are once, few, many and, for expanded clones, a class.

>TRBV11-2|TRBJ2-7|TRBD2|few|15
CASSLDLAGAAEQYF
TGTGCCAGCAGCTTAGATCTAGCGGGAGCAGCCGAGCAGTACTTC
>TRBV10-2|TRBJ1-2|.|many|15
CASMGQIGENYGYTF
TGCGCCAGCATGGGGCAGATCGGGGAAAACTATGGCTACACCTTC
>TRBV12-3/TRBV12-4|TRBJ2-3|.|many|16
CASSLMRDRGADTQYF
TGTGCCAGCAGTTTGATGCGGGATCGTGGGGCAGATACGCAGTATTTT
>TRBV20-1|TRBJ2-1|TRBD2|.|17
CSARDVIAGVYYNEQFF
TGCAGTGCTAGAGATGTGATAGCGGGAGTCTATTACAATGAGCAGTTCTTC
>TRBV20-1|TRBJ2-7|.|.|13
CSVAGGNIHEQYF
TGCAGTGTGGCAGGAGGGAATATCCACGAGCAGTACTTC
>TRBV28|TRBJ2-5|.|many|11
CASKGRKTQYF
TGTGCCAGCAAGGGTAGAAAGACCCAGTACTTC
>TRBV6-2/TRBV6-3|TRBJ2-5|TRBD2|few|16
CASSSPLLAGGKTQYF
TGTGCCAGCAGTTCTCCTTTACTAGCGGGAGGCAAGACCCAGTACTTC
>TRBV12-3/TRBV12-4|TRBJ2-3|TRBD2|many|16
CASSLSSGGDPNTQYF
TGTGCCAGCAGTTTATCGAGCGGGGGGGATCCGAATACGCAGTATTTT
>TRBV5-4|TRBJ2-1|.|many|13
CASSSQGNAEQFF
TGTGCCAGCAGCTCCCAGGGGAATGCTGAGCAGTTCTTC
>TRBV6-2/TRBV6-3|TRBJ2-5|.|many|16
CASSRLSRASVETQYF
TGTGCCAGCAGCCGCCTCTCGAGAGCCTCGGTAGAGACCCAGTACTTC
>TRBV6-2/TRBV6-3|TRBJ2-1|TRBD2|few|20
CASSYRHVYGTSEIYNEQFF
TGTGCCAGCAGTTACCGACACGTTTATGGGACTAGCGAGATCTACAATGAGCAGTTCTTC
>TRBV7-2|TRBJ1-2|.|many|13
CASSLNQHYGYTF
TGTGCCAGCAGCTTAAACCAGCACTATGGCTACACCTTC
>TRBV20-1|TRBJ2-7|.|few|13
CSGDEGGGYEQYF
TGCAGTGGAGACGAAGGGGGGGGGTACGAGCAGTACTTC
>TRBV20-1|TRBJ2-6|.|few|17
CSARSLGASSGANVLTF
TGCAGTGCTAGATCCCTCGGCGCTAGCTCTGGGGCCAACGTCCTGACTTTC
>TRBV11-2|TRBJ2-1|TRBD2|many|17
CASSLGAGLAGLNEQFF
TGTGCCAGCAGCTTAGGTGCCGGGCTAGCGGGGTTGAATGAGCAGTTCTTC
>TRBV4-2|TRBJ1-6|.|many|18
CASSQDSGGTGRQSPLHF
TGTGCCAGCAGCCAAGATTCGGGAGGCACCGGTCGGCAATCACCCCTCCACTTT
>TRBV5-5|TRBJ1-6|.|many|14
CASSLTGDNSPLHF
TGTGCCAGCAGCTTGACCGGGGATAATTCACCCCTCCACTTT
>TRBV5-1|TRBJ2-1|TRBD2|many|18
CASSPGTSGRYSDNEQFF
TGCGCCAGCAGCCCCGGGACTAGCGGGAGGTATTCTGACAATGAGCAGTTCTTC
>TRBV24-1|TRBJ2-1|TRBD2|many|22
CATSDSGRGIGLAGALYNEQFF
TGTGCCACCAGTGATTCAGGCCGGGGGATTGGACTAGCGGGGGCCTTATACAATGAGCAGTTCTTC
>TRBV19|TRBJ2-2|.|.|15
CASSITGTTTGELFF
TGTGCCAGTAGTATAACCGGGACAACTACCGGGGAGCTGTTTTTT
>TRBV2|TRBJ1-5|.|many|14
CASSTREGNQPQHF
TGTGCCAGCAGCACAAGGGAGGGTAATCAGCCCCAGCATTTT
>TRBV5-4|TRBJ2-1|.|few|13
CASSPAAYNEQFF
TGTGCCAGCAGCCCGGCAGCCTACAATGAGCAGTTCTTC
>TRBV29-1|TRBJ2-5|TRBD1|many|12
CSVRQGGETQYF
TGCAGCGTCAGACAGGGCGGAGAGACCCAGTACTTC
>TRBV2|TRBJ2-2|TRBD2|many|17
CATPRTSGGAVTGELFF
TGTGCCACCCCGCGGACTAGCGGGGGGGCTGTCACCGGGGAGCTGTTTTTT
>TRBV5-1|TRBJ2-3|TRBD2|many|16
CASSLVAGEGTDTQYF
TGCGCCAGCAGCTTGGTTGCGGGAGAGGGCACAGATACGCAGTATTTT
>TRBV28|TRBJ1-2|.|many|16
CASSSFTGGTNYGYTF
TGTGCCAGCAGTTCCTTCACCGGGGGCACTAACTATGGCTACACCTTC
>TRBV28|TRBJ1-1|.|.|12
CASSVQNTEAFF
TGTGCCAGCAGCGTTCAGAACACTGAAGCTTTCTTT
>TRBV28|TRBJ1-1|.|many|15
CASSPRRGTNTEAFF
TGTGCCAGCAGTCCCCGACGGGGAACGAACACTGAAGCTTTCTTT
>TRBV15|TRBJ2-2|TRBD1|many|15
CATSGDRQNTGELFF
TGTGCCACCAGCGGGGACAGGCAGAACACCGGGGAGCTGTTTTTT
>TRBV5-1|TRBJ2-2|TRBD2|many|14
CASSLRAGAGELFF
TGCGCCAGCAGCTTGCGCGCGGGAGCCGGGGAGCTGTTTTTT
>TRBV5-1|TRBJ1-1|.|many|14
CASSPDRRNTEAFF
TGCGCCAGCAGCCCGGACAGACGGAACACTGAAGCTTTCTTT
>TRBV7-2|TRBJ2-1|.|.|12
CASSFREGEQFF
TGTGCCAGCAGCTTCAGGGAAGGCGAGCAGTTCTTC
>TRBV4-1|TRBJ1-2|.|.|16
CASSQEKQAGFYGYTF
TGCGCCAGCAGCCAAGAAAAGCAAGCAGGGTTCTATGGCTACACCTTC
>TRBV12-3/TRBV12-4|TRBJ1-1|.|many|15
CASAWAPEVITEAFF
TGTGCCAGCGCCTGGGCCCCAGAGGTAATCACTGAAGCTTTCTTT
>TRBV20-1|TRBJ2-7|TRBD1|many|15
CSVPSSGTGSHEQYF
TGCAGTGTACCTAGCTCAGGGACAGGGTCCCACGAGCAGTACTTC
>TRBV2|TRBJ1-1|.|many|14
CASSDTGEETEAFF
TGTGCCAGCAGTGATACCGGGGAAGAGACTGAAGCTTTCTTT
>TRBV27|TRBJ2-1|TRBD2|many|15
CASSLSGGWYNEQFF
TGTGCCAGCAGTTTAAGCGGGGGATGGTACAATGAGCAGTTCTTC
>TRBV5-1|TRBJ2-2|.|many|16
CASSPERVANTGELFF
TGCGCCAGCAGCCCTGAGAGGGTCGCGAACACCGGGGAGCTGTTTTTT
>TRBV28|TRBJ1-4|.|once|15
CASAGGQTTNEKLFF
TGTGCCAGCGCCGGGGGGCAGACAACTAATGAAAAACTGTTTTTT
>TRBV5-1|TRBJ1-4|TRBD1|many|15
CASSIRTGTNEKLFF
TGCGCCAGCAGCATCCGGACAGGGACTAATGAAAAACTGTTTTTT
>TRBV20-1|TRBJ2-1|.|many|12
CSATKTSNEQFF
TGCAGTGCTACTAAAACGTCCAATGAGCAGTTCTTC
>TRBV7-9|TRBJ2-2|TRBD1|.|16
CASSSRGQGNTGELFF
TGTGCCAGCAGCTCCAGGGGACAGGGGAACACCGGGGAGCTGTTTTTT
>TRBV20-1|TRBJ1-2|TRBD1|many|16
CSARDFDRGLFNGYTF
TGCAGTGCTAGAGATTTTGACAGGGGCCTATTCAATGGCTACACCTTC
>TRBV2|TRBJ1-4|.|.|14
CASSERTANEKLFF
TGTGCCAGCAGTGAACGGACAGCTAATGAAAAACTGTTTTTT
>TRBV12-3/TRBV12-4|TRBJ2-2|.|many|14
CASSLWADTGELFF
TGTGCCAGCAGTTTGTGGGCTGACACCGGGGAGCTGTTTTTT
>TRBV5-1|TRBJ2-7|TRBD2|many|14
CASSFLADPYEQYF
TGCGCCAGCAGCTTCCTAGCGGACCCCTACGAGCAGTACTTC
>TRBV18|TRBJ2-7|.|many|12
CASSPERYEQYF
TGTGCCAGCTCACCCGAGCGCTACGAGCAGTACTTC
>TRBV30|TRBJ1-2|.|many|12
CAWSVNLYGYTF
TGTGCCTGGAGTGTAAACCTCTATGGCTACACCTTC